A single sample gave rise to the 8 T cell receptor beta chains below, sequenced in a study of CD8 T cells in Susac syndrome. Random hexamers were used to reverse transcribe about 0.45 to 1 ug of RNA. TCRdb fed the immunoSEQ multiplex PCR reads into MiXCR, producing one record per CDR3 protein. The data contain around 230,000 distinct CDR3 sequences, 96% of them singletons. Sequencing was carried out using CD4+ T cells from PBMCs. The receptors derive from a human donor with Susac syndrome.

The genes are TRBV2 and TRBJ2-5, with TRBD2 matching 11 bases. The CDR3 sequence is 15 residues long. Germline V CDR1 and CDR2: SNHLY, FYNNEI. The J segment lost 5 bases and the V segment lost 6 bases, leaving 8 bases of the junction unmatched. For the CDR3, the DNA is TGTGCCAGCAGCTCGGAACTAGCGGGAGTTGAGACCCAGTACTTC. It specifies CASSSELAGVETQYF. Looking up the rest from reference TRBV2 and TRBJ2-5 gives the full variable domain: EPEVTQTPSHQVTQMGQEVILRCVPISNHLYFYWYRQILGQKVEFLVSFYNNEISEKSEIFDDQFSVERPDGSNFTLKIRSTKLEDSAMYFCASSSELAGVETQYFGPGTRLLVL.

This chain links TRBV30 with TRBJ1-1; D is ambiguous. V was cut by 1 base and J by 4 bases, with 10 bases left in between. The germline CDR1 and CDR2 sequences are GTSNPN and SVGIG (reference sequence). The CDR3 has 13 amino acids. The CDR3 sequence: CAWSAQWSTEAFF. The CDR3 region has the DNA TGTGCCTGGAGTGCACAGTGGAGCACTGAAGCTTTCTTT.

V is TRBV30 and J is TRBJ1-1; the D is unclear. V was pared by 0 bases and J by 0 bases, with 5 bases between. The CDR3 covers 13 residues. Germline loops: CDR1 GTSNPN, CDR2 SVGIG (reference sequence). Written as DNA, the CDR3 is TGTGCCTGGAGTGTACGGTTGAACACTGAAGCTTTCTTT. The encoded protein is CAWSVRLNTEAFF. Full variable domain (missing parts from reference TRBV30 and TRBJ1-1): SQTIHQWPATLVQPVGSPLSLECTVEGTSNPNLYWYRQAAGRGLQLLFYSVGIGQISSEVPQNLSASRPQDRQFILSSKKLLLSDSGFYLCAWSVRLNTEAFFGQGTRLTVV.

The chain employs TRBV20-1 and TRBJ1-3; a possible D gene is TRBD1 (5 bases). The germline V and J ends were trimmed by 6 bases and 2 bases, with 14 bases remaining between them. Germline CDR1 reads DFQATT; CDR2 reads SNEGSKA (reference sequence). The CDR3 loop spans 14 amino acids. The CDR3 nucleotides read TGCAGTGCCGGGGGGGGAATGCCTGGAAACACCATATATTTT. Protein: CSAGGGMPGNTIYF.

V usage is TRBV3-1 and J usage is TRBJ1-2; D uncertain. This CDR3 region has 16 residues. Germline V gene sequence: CDR1 LGHDT, CDR2 YNNKEL (reference sequence). Trimming removed 0 bases at V and 9 bases at J, with 20 bases between. CDR3 coding DNA: TGTGCCAGCAGCCAAGAAGGTCTCGGCTGGGAGTTGAGCTACACCTTC. This translates into CASSQEGLGWELSYTF.

V gene TRBV30 combines with J gene TRBJ1-5; D unclear. The V and J ends lost 1 base and 4 bases respectively, with 11 bases between them. Germline V CDR1 and CDR2: GTSNPN, SVGIG (reference sequence). This CDR3 is built from 14 residues. The CDR3 sequence: CAWSGPDGNQPQHF. CDR3 bases: TGTGCCTGGAGTGGTCCGGACGGGAATCAGCCCCAGCATTTT.

The gene calls are TRBV4-1 and TRBJ2-1; TRBD1 is a possible D gene (6 bases). Germline CDR1 is MGHRA and CDR2 is YSYEKL. This CDR3 region has 14 residues. Trimming removed 0 bases from V and 8 bases from J, with 11 bases in between. CDR3 in DNA: TGCGCCAGCAGCCAAGAGGGGGCCAGCGATGAGCAGTTCTTC. Encoded protein: CASSQEGASDEQFF.

This chain uses TRBV24-1 with TRBJ2-3, with D unresolved. This CDR3 has 13 residues. Germline V lookup: CDR1 KGHDR, CDR2 SFDVKD. The germline V and J ends were trimmed by 6 bases and 0 bases, with 6 bases remaining between them. This CDR3 is CATSTTSTDTQYF. The CDR3 DNA sequence: TGTGCCACCAGTACAACTAGCACAGATACGCAGTATTTT.